These 24 T cell receptor beta chains share one sample of origin, sequenced in a study of blood T cell repertoires in COVID-19. Using immunoSEQ multiplex PCR, the repertoire was profiled, and TCRdb retains in-frame clones only, with some absent. The sample yields about 58,000 clones, roughly nine tenths seen once. The sequencing sample was made of peripheral blood. The source is a woman aged 65 to 85 with active COVID-19.

V is TRBV7-3 and J is TRBJ2-3; 11 bases map to TRBD2. The germline V gene encodes CDR1 SGHTA and CDR2 FQGTGA. Unmatched junction bases numbered 10, after V lost 2 bases and J lost 6 bases. CDR3 length: 17 residues. CDR3 nucleotides: TGTGCCAGCAGCTTAGGTCTAGCGGGAGGACGATGGGATACGCAGTATTTT. Translating it yields CASSLGLAGGRWDTQYF.

This chain links TRBV4-2 with TRBJ2-1, with D possibly being TRBD2 (6 bases). This CDR3 comprises 16 residues. Germline V gives CDR1 LGHNA, CDR2 YNFKEQ. V lost 0 bases, J lost 3 bases, and 12 bases lay in between. For the CDR3, the DNA is TGTGCCAGCAGCCAAGACTATAGCGGAAACTACAATGAGCAGTTCTTC. As protein: CASSQDYSGNYNEQFF.

The V and J genes are TRBV4-1 and TRBJ1-1; possibly TRBD1 for D (5 bases). The CDR3 extends over 16 amino acids. The ends were cut back, 0 bases at V and 1 base at J, with 12 bases in the middle. The V gene's germline CDR1 is MGHRA and CDR2 YSYEKL. The CDR3 DNA is TGCGCCAGCAGCCAAGATCTCAGGGCCAGGAACACTGAAGCTTTCTTT. As protein: CASSQDLRARNTEAFF.

This clone was recorded once. This sequence joins TRBV18 and TRBJ2-1; maybe TRBD2 (6 bases). This CDR3 region has 14 residues. The ends were cut back, 6 bases at V and 3 bases at J, with 12 bases in the middle. CDR1 KGHSH and CDR2 LQKENI come from the germline V gene. CDR3 nucleotide sequence: TGTGCCAGCTCCCCGGGAGTACACTACAATGAGCAGTTCTTC. Translation gives CASSPGVHYNEQFF.

The chain recombines TRBV3-1 (or the pseudogene TRBV3-2) with TRBJ2-1; 8 positions match TRBD2. V lost 1 base to trimming and J lost 5 bases; unmatched junction nucleotides: 7. CDR1 is LGHDT and CDR2 is YNNKEL in the germline V gene (reference sequence). This CDR3 is 16 amino acids long. The CDR3 loop reads CASSQVWREANNEQFF. In nucleotides, the CDR3 is TGTGCCAGCAGCCAAGTTTGGCGGGAGGCAAACAATGAGCAGTTCTTC.

The V call is TRBV18, the J call TRBJ1-1; maybe TRBD1 (6 bases). V was shortened by 1 base and J by 6 bases, with 15 bases between the two germline ends. Germline V gives CDR1 KGHSH, CDR2 LQKENI. This CDR3 comprises 15 residues. The CDR3 nucleotides read TGTGCCAGCTCACCACGCGCAACAGGGAATCCTGAAGCTTTCTTT. This sequence encodes CASSPRATGNPEAFF.

J is TRBJ2-6 and V is TRBV5-1, with 8 bases aligning to TRBD1. Germline CDR1 reads SGHRS; CDR2 reads YFSETQ. This CDR3 has 15 residues. J lost 2 bases, V lost 9 bases, and 7 bases had no gene match. The CDR3 spells CATARTGTGANVLTF. CDR3 nucleotide sequence: TGCGCCACCGCGCGGACAGGGACTGGGGCCAACGTCCTGACTTTC.

The gene calls are TRBV24-1 and TRBJ2-7; tentative D call: TRBD1 (5 bases). The CDR3 extends over 13 amino acids. The V gene's germline CDR1 is KGHDR and CDR2 SFDVKD. V was shortened by 10 bases and J by 3 bases, with 15 bases between the two germline ends. The DNA of the CDR3 is TGTGCCACTGGCCCCACAGGCAACTACGAGCAGTACTTC. This sequence encodes CATGPTGNYEQYF.

The gene calls are TRBV5-1 and TRBJ2-7; 7 bases align to TRBD2. There are 15 residues in the CDR3. V trimming: 5 bases; J trimming: 7 bases; junction bases outside the gene matches: 15. Germline CDR1 is SGHRS and CDR2 is YFSETQ. DNA for the CDR3: TGCGCCAGCAGGCCGCTCCCCGGGACTATTGGTGAGCAGTACTTC. Amino acids: CASRPLPGTIGEQYF.

This clone showed up just once. V is TRBV5-4 and J is TRBJ2-1, with 8 bases fitting TRBD2. J was trimmed by 3 bases and V by 1 base; bases with no gene match: 15. This CDR3 spans 19 amino acids. Germline V gene sequence: CDR1 SGHNT, CDR2 YYREEE (reference sequence). The CDR3 loop reads CASSLSFAGGGRFYNEQFF. The CDR3 coding sequence is TGTGCCAGCAGCTTGTCCTTCGCGGGAGGCGGGAGGTTCTACAATGAGCAGTTCTTC.

DNA for the CDR3: TGTGCCAGTAGTAAGGGACTAGCAACCAACACCGGGGAGCTGTTTTTT. This sequence encodes CASSKGLATNTGELFF. This rearrangement joins TRBV19 to TRBJ2-2, with 9 positions matching TRBD2. Germline V gives CDR1 LNHDA, CDR2 SQIVND (reference sequence). V lost 4 bases, J lost 2 bases, and 5 bases stayed unmatched. The CDR3 runs 16 residues.

The V and J genes are TRBV24-1 and TRBJ2-2, with 8 bases identical to TRBD2. This CDR3 is built from 14 residues. With 9 bases clipped from V and 1 base from J, the junction kept 3 bases outside the gene matches. Germline assignment: CDR1 KGHDR and CDR2 SFDVKD. For the CDR3, the DNA is TGTGCCACCCGGGGGGGGATGAACACCGGGGAGCTGTTTTTT. It translates to CATRGGMNTGELFF.

The V gene is TRBV6-5, the J gene TRBJ1-4; 7 bases are a match to TRBD1. This CDR3 spans 14 amino acids. Germline CDR1 is MNHEY and CDR2 is SVGAGI. The V and J ends lost 7 bases and 5 bases, in that order; junction bases with no gene match: 7. CDR3 nucleotide sequence: TGTGCCAGCAAGGCAGGGGGGCTGAATGAAAAACTGTTTTTT. It codes for CASKAGGLNEKLFF.

The genes are TRBV6-5 and TRBJ1-1, with a possible D match to TRBD1 (5 bases). The length of the CDR3 is 15 residues. V lost 2 bases to trimming and J lost 3 bases, with 13 bases between them. From germline, CDR1 is MNHEY and CDR2 SVGAGI. CDR3 DNA sequence: TGTGCCAGCAGTTACCCAGGGATAAAGGACACTGAAGCTTTCTTT. Its translation: CASSYPGIKDTEAFF.

The chain links TRBV25-1 to TRBJ1-2; 7 bases are a match to TRBD1. Losses at the gene ends were 3 bases for V and 7 bases for J; bases not matched to a gene: 5. CDR1 is MGHDK and CDR2 is SYGVNS in the germline V gene. This CDR3 has 13 residues. CDR3 residues: CASSDKGAGGYTF. For the CDR3, the DNA is TGTGCCAGCAGTGATAAGGGGGCCGGTGGCTACACCTTC.

The rearrangement joins TRBV3-1 (or the pseudogene TRBV3-2) to TRBJ2-2, with 7 nucleotides matching TRBD2. The CDR3 runs 15 residues. Trimming at V came to 1 base and at J to 7 bases, leaving 6 bases not matched to a gene. Per the germline V gene, CDR1 is LGHDT and CDR2 is YNNKEL (reference sequence). The CDR3 here is CASSQGFGLGGELFF. In DNA, the CDR3 is TGTGCCAGCAGCCAAGGTTTTGGACTAGGCGGGGAGCTGTTTTTT.

V gene TRBV7-9 combines with J gene TRBJ2-1; the D gene is possibly TRBD1 (6 bases). The germline V and J ends were trimmed by 5 bases and 0 bases, with 14 bases remaining between them. Germline lookup yields CDR1 SEHNR and CDR2 FQNEAQ (reference sequence). This CDR3 contains 16 residues. CDR3 DNA: TGTGCCAGCAGCGGCCGGGACACCCTCTCCTACAATGAGCAGTTCTTC. This sequence encodes CASSGRDTLSYNEQFF.

The V and J genes are TRBV7-9 and TRBJ1-1, with D uncertain. CDR3 length: 12 amino acids. V was clipped by 2 bases and J by 6 bases, with 7 bases between them. Germline V gene data show CDR1 as SEHNR and CDR2 as FQNEAQ (reference sequence). The CDR3 region is CASSLPPSEAFF. CDR3 DNA sequence: TGTGCCAGCAGCTTACCCCCCTCTGAAGCTTTCTTT.

The chain has TRBV28 and TRBJ2-2; maybe TRBD1 (6 bases). V was cut by 2 bases and J by 13 bases, with 20 bases left in between. The germline gives CDR1 MDHEN, CDR2 SYDVKM. This CDR3 contains 15 residues. CDR3 protein: CASSLLTGLLVLLFF. Written as DNA, the CDR3 is TGTGCCAGCAGTTTACTGACAGGACTTCTGGTTTTGCTGTTTTTT.

This chain links TRBV3-1 (or the pseudogene TRBV3-2) with TRBJ2-2; 8 nucleotides line up with TRBD2. Germline assignment: CDR1 LGHDT and CDR2 YNNKEL (reference sequence). Germline trimming cut 0 bases from V and 4 bases from J; bases unmatched to any gene: 4. There are 16 residues in the CDR3. The chain's CDR3 is CASSQEAGARTGELFF. The CDR3 DNA sequence: TGTGCCAGCAGCCAAGAAGCGGGGGCGCGCACCGGGGAGCTGTTTTTT.

V usage is TRBV4-1 and J usage is TRBJ2-2; 10 bases map to TRBD1. This CDR3 region has 16 residues. V lost 1 base, J lost 7 bases, and 6 bases stayed unmatched. Germline V gives CDR1 MGHRA, CDR2 YSYEKL. The CDR3 loop is CASSQGRQGAHGELFF. CDR3 in DNA: TGCGCCAGCAGCCAAGGACGACAGGGGGCCCACGGGGAGCTGTTTTTT.

The chain couples TRBV5-4 to TRBJ2-5, with 7 bases matching TRBD1. The V segment lost 2 bases and the J segment 5 bases; nucleotides outside the gene matches: 9. Germline CDR1 reads SGHNT; CDR2 reads YYREEE (reference sequence). This CDR3 has 15 residues. The CDR3, as DNA: TGTGCCAGCAGCTTTAGACAGGGTCTTGTCGAGACCCAGTACTTC. Amino acid sequence: CASSFRQGLVETQYF. The entire variable domain, with the rest obtained from reference TRBV5-4 and TRBJ2-5, is as follows: ETGVTQSPTHLIKTRGQQVTLRCSSQSGHNTVSWYQQALGQGPQFIFQYYREEENGRGNFPPRFSGLQFPNYSSELNVNALELDDSALYLCASSFRQGLVETQYFGPGTRLLVL.

This clone was seen a single time. The chain couples TRBV27 to TRBJ2-1; D might be TRBD2 (6 bases). Deletions cut 1 base from V and 7 bases from J, with 11 bases between. Germline V CDR1 and CDR2: MNHEY, SMNVEV (reference sequence). There are 14 residues in the CDR3. CDR3 in amino acids: CASSLLAVTNEQFF. For the CDR3, the DNA is TGTGCCAGCAGTTTATTAGCGGTAACGAATGAGCAGTTCTTC.

The chain joins TRBV5-1 to TRBJ1-4; 7 nucleotides line up with TRBD1. Germline V lookup: CDR1 SGHRS, CDR2 YFSETQ. J was trimmed by 4 bases and V by 4 bases; bases with no gene match: 7. This CDR3 is 15 amino acids long. CDR3 in amino acids: CASSPTGTVNEKLFF. DNA of the CDR3: TGCGCCAGCAGCCCGACCGGGACAGTTAATGAAAAACTGTTTTTT.